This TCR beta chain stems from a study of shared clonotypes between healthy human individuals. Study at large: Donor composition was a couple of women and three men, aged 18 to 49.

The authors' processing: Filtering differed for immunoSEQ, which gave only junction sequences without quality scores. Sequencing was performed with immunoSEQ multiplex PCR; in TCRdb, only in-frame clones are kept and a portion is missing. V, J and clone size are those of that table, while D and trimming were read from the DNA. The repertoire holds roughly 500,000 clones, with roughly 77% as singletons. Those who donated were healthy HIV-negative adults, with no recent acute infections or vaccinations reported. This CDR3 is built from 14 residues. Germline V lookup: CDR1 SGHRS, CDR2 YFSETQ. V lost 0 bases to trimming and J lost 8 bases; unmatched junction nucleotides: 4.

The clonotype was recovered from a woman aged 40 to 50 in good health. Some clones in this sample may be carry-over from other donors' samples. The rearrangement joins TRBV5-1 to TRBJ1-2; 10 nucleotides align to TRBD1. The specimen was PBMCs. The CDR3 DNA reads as TGCGCCAGCAGCTTGGTTACGACAGGGGGCGGCTACACCTTC. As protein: CASSLVTTGGGYTF.